These 27 T cell receptor beta chains share one sample of origin, sequenced in a study of blood T cell repertoires in COVID-19. Clones were read by immunoSEQ multiplex PCR, and TCRdb kept only the in-frame ones, dropping some. The profile shows about 230,000 clones, 65% to 90% of them singletons. What was sequenced was peripheral blood. The source is a man aged 35 to 55 who had recovered from COVID-19.

V usage is TRBV2 and J usage is TRBJ1-2; D might be TRBD1 (5 bases). The CDR3 loop spans 17 amino acids. Per the germline V gene, CDR1 is SNHLY and CDR2 is FYNNEI. V gave up 5 bases and J gave up 5 bases, with 24 bases separating them. The CDR3 nucleotides read TGTGCCAGCAGTCGAGAACCGGTAATTTCCGGGGGTTATGGCTACACCTTC. Amino acids: CASSREPVISGGYGYTF.

The V call is TRBV18, the J call TRBJ2-5, with D possibly being TRBD1 (6 bases). Germline CDR1 and CDR2: KGHSH and LQKENI. V gave up 5 bases and J gave up 4 bases, with 14 bases separating them. The CDR3 extends over 14 amino acids. The CDR3 loop is CASSDNRVRETQYF. CDR3 in DNA: TGTGCCAGCTCAGATAACAGGGTCCGAGAGACCCAGTACTTC. The whole variable domain, remainder taken from reference TRBV18 and TRBJ2-5, is NAGVMQNPRHLVRRRGQEARLRCSPMKGHSHVYWYRQLPEEGLKFMVYLQKENIIDESGMPKERFSAEFPKEGPSILRIQQVVRGDSAAYFCASSDNRVRETQYFGPGTRLLVL.

This chain connects TRBV7-6 to TRBJ2-7; TRBD1 matches 10 bases. The CDR3 totals 14 residues. J was trimmed by 0 bases and V by 4 bases; bases with no gene match: 0. Per germline, CDR1 SGHVS and CDR2 FNYEAQ. Written as DNA, the CDR3 is TGTGCCAGCAGCTGGGACAGGGGCTCCTACGAGCAGTACTTC. Translating it yields CASSWDRGSYEQYF.

V is TRBV10-2 and J is TRBJ2-7; 7 positions agree with TRBD1. CDR3 size: 13 residues. The V gene end was trimmed by 6 bases and the J gene end by 2 bases; junction bases not matched to a gene: 4. The V gene's germline CDR1 is WSHSY and CDR2 SAAADI. The CDR3 reads CASRSRGTYEQYF. The DNA for the CDR3 is TGCGCCAGCAGATCCAGGGGGACCTACGAGCAGTACTTC.

J is TRBJ2-1 and V is TRBV2; 11 bases map to TRBD2. The CDR3 runs 15 residues. Germline V gene sequence: CDR1 SNHLY, CDR2 FYNNEI. Unmatched junction bases numbered 4, after V lost 6 bases and J lost 3 bases. CDR3 sequence reads: CASRAGTSGYNEQFF. The CDR3 DNA is TGTGCCAGCAGAGCCGGGACTAGCGGCTACAATGAGCAGTTCTTC.

The rearrangement uses TRBV25-1 and TRBJ1-3; no clear D. Germline V CDR1 and CDR2: MGHDK, SYGVNS. This CDR3 comprises 16 residues. V lost 0 bases and J 4 bases, leaving 13 bases between the germline ends. The CDR3 loop is CASSEYTVTPGNTIYF. CDR3 bases: TGTGCCAGCAGTGAATATACGGTAACTCCCGGAAACACCATATATTTT.

This clone was found a few times. CDR3 amino acids: CASSRGLAKPGELFF. In nucleotides, the CDR3 is TGTGCCAGCAGCAGGGGACTAGCTAAACCCGGGGAGCTGTTTTTT. The V and J genes are TRBV9 and TRBJ2-2; 9 nucleotides agree with TRBD2. This CDR3 region has 15 residues. CDR1 is SGDLS and CDR2 is YYNGEE in the germline V gene. J was trimmed by 6 bases and V by 4 bases; bases with no gene match: 7.

This clone has just one count. The CDR3 region is CASSLRQGYGYTF. Here the CDR3 DNA reads TGTGCCAGCAGCTTACGTCAGGGGTACGGCTACACCTTC. The V call is TRBV11-3, the J call TRBJ1-2, with D possibly being TRBD1 (6 bases). CDR1 and CDR2 from the germline V gene are SGHNT and YENEEA. V was trimmed by 2 bases and J by 8 bases, leaving 12 bases between them. This CDR3 has 13 residues.

V usage is TRBV30 and J usage is TRBJ1-1; weak D call: TRBD1 (5 bases). The CDR3 totals 14 residues. Trimming removed 0 bases at V and 5 bases at J, with 13 bases between. The germline V gene encodes CDR1 GTSNPN and CDR2 SVGIG (reference sequence). The CDR3 sequence: CAWSVPGGVTEAFF. The CDR3 nucleotides are TGTGCCTGGAGTGTACCTGGGGGGGTTACTGAAGCTTTCTTT.

In its sample, this clone was seen a few times. V usage is TRBV29-1 and J usage is TRBJ2-1; 7 bases map to TRBD2. V gave up 6 bases and J gave up 2 bases; unmatched junction bases: 4. Germline lookup yields CDR1 SQVTM and CDR2 ANQGSEA. This CDR3 has 13 amino acids. The CDR3, as DNA: TGCAGCGTCGTACTAGCGACCTACAATGAGCAGTTCTTC. This codes for CSVVLATYNEQFF.

The chain recombines TRBV7-7 with TRBJ2-2; 7 bases align to TRBD1. J was trimmed by 6 bases and V by 7 bases; bases with no gene match: 5. This CDR3 is 13 amino acids long. In germline, CDR1 is SSHAT, CDR2 FNYEAQ (reference sequence). CDR3 DNA: TGTGCCAGCACCCCGACAGGGCCCGGGGAGCTGTTTTTT. It is translated as CASTPTGPGELFF.

This clone was picked up one time. The chain employs TRBV27 and TRBJ2-2; no firm D call. The germline V gene has CDR1 MNHEY and CDR2 SMNVEV (reference sequence). V dropped 3 bases and J dropped 2 bases, with 7 bases sitting between them. The CDR3 consists of 14 residues. The CDR3 sequence is CASSFPSNTGELFF. In DNA, the CDR3 is TGTGCCAGCAGTTTCCCCTCTAACACCGGGGAGCTGTTTTTT.

J is TRBJ2-3 and V is TRBV5-4; possible D gene TRBD2, 6 bases. The CDR3 loop spans 16 amino acids. Looked up from germline, CDR1 is SGHNT and CDR2 is YYREEE (reference sequence). V shed 0 bases and J shed 2 bases, with 13 bases lying between them. The CDR3 reads CASSLEASANTDTQYF. The CDR3 DNA reads TGTGCCAGCAGCTTGGAGGCTAGCGCTAACACAGATACGCAGTATTTT.

The chain carries TRBV29-1 and TRBJ1-1; no definite D call. V was shortened by 4 bases and J by 4 bases, with 4 bases between the two germline ends. Germline CDR1 and CDR2: SQVTM and ANQGSEA. The CDR3 spans 10 residues. As DNA, the CDR3 is TGCAGCGTTGTAGTCACTGAAGCTTTCTTT. Translating it yields CSVVVTEAFF.

The V call is TRBV12-3 or TRBV12-4, the J call TRBJ1-2, with a weak D call TRBD1 (5 bases). V was pared by 6 bases and J by 5 bases, with 13 bases between. The CDR3 length is 13 residues. This CDR3 is CASRGPLLYGYTF. CDR3 coding DNA: TGTGCCAGCAGGGGGCCTTTACTATATGGCTACACCTTC.

This chain uses TRBV6-5 with TRBJ1-1; D is unclear. The germline V gene has CDR1 MNHEY and CDR2 SVGAGI. V shed 5 bases and J shed 5 bases, with 15 bases lying between them. The CDR3 spans 14 residues. The CDR3 sequence is CASSTLFAGTEAFF. The CDR3 bases are TGTGCCAGCAGTACGCTCTTCGCGGGGACTGAAGCTTTCTTT.

This clone was seen only once. The chain recombines TRBV5-1 with TRBJ2-3, with TRBD1 as a possible D gene (6 bases). CDR3 size: 15 residues. Germline CDR1 SGHRS, CDR2 YFSETQ. V shed 0 bases and J shed 2 bases, with 10 bases lying between them. Here the CDR3 reads CASSLAGANTDTQYF. The CDR3 coding sequence is TGCGCCAGCAGCTTGGCAGGGGCTAACACAGATACGCAGTATTTT.

The chain uses TRBV5-1 and TRBJ2-5, with 8 bases aligning to TRBD2. Trimming removed 5 bases from V and 2 bases from J; junction bases left unmatched: 11. CDR1 is SGHRS, CDR2 YFSETQ, per germline. The CDR3 extends over 16 amino acids. CDR3 sequence (DNA): TGCGCCAGCAGTAATGGGTTTTCGGGAGGGCAAGAGACCCAGTACTTC. It is translated as CASSNGFSGGQETQYF. The full variable domain, completed using reference TRBV5-1 and TRBJ2-5, is KAGVTQTPRYLIKTRGQQVTLSCSPISGHRSVSWYQQTPGQGLQFLFEYFSETQRNKGNFPGRFSGRQFSNSRSEMNVSTLELGDSALYLCASSNGFSGGQETQYFGPGTRLLVL.

This rearrangement joins TRBV7-9 to TRBJ2-7; 9 nucleotides agree with TRBD1. The CDR3 consists of 16 residues. Per the germline V gene, CDR1 is SEHNR and CDR2 is FQNEAQ (reference sequence). After removal of 4 bases from V and 3 bases from J, the junction contained 10 bases not matched to a gene. The CDR3 DNA reads TGTGCCAGCAGCTCCCTTACCGGGACAGGGATCTACGAGCAGTACTTC. Amino acid sequence: CASSSLTGTGIYEQYF.

The V and J genes are TRBV5-6 and TRBJ2-7; 10 nucleotides line up with TRBD1. The CDR3 contains 14 residues. J lost 4 bases, V lost 4 bases, and 5 bases had no gene match. Germline loops: CDR1 SGHDT, CDR2 YYEEEE. The CDR3 protein is CASSDGTGAYEQYF. CDR3 bases: TGTGCCAGCAGCGACGGGACAGGGGCTTACGAGCAGTACTTC.

In its sample, this clone was seen a few times. This chain connects TRBV10-2 to TRBJ1-1; 7 bases fit TRBD1. This CDR3 comprises 14 residues. Germline assignment: CDR1 WSHSY and CDR2 SAAADI. V lost 6 bases to trimming and J lost 0 bases; unmatched junction nucleotides: 4. The CDR3 protein is CASRDRSLNTEAFF. The CDR3 DNA reads as TGCGCCAGCAGGGACAGGTCCCTGAACACTGAAGCTTTCTTT.

The V and J genes are TRBV18 and TRBJ1-1; 8 bases align to TRBD1. CDR3 size: 15 residues. Germline CDR1 is KGHSH and CDR2 is LQKENI. The V segment lost 2 bases and the J segment 5 bases; nucleotides outside the gene matches: 7. CDR3 loop: CASSPFSGGSTEAFF. The CDR3 DNA reads TGTGCCAGCTCACCATTTTCAGGGGGCTCTACTGAAGCTTTCTTT. Combining the CDR3 with reference TRBV18 and TRBJ1-1 gives the whole variable domain NAGVMQNPRHLVRRRGQEARLRCSPMKGHSHVYWYRQLPEEGLKFMVYLQKENIIDESGMPKERFSAEFPKEGPSILRIQQVVRGDSAAYFCASSPFSGGSTEAFFGQGTRLTVV.

This clone was seen only a few times. The V and J genes are TRBV30 and TRBJ1-5, with TRBD1 matching over 10 bases. V lost 0 bases, J lost 2 bases, and 4 bases stayed unmatched. CDR1 GTSNPN and CDR2 SVGIG come from the germline V gene (reference sequence). The CDR3 runs to 16 residues. The CDR3 region is CAWSVRGTGGNQPQHF. In DNA form, the CDR3 reads TGTGCCTGGAGTGTACGAGGGACAGGGGGCAATCAGCCCCAGCATTTT.

The chain carries TRBV20-1 and TRBJ2-1; TRBD2 matches at 7 bases. The CDR3 spans 11 residues. CDR1 and CDR2 from the germline V gene are DFQATT and SNEGSKA (reference sequence). The DNA of the CDR3 is TGCAGGCTTGGGGAGGGACTGATGGAGTTCTTC. The encoded protein is CRLGEGLMEFF.

This rearrangement joins TRBV3-1 (or the pseudogene TRBV3-2) to TRBJ1-4; 7 nucleotides agree with TRBD1. The trim removed 5 bases at V and 7 bases at J, leaving 7 bases unmatched. The CDR3 covers 14 residues. Germline V gene data show CDR1 as LGHDT and CDR2 as YNNKEL (reference sequence). CDR3 sequence: CASSSQGVSEKLFF. CDR3 DNA sequence: TGTGCCAGCAGCTCTCAGGGGGTCTCTGAAAAACTGTTTTTT.

V gene TRBV12-5 combines with J gene TRBJ2-1; 7 bases agree with TRBD1. Germline V CDR1 and CDR2: LGHNT, FRNRAP. The junction had 8 bases not matched to a gene; V was cut back by 2 bases and J by 4 bases. The CDR3 spans 16 residues. The CDR3: CASGLIFGQAYNEQFF. CDR3 bases: TGTGCTAGTGGTTTGATCTTCGGACAGGCGTACAATGAGCAGTTCTTC.

The CDR3 DNA follows: TGTGCCACCATCGGGACAGGGTCCGGGGAGCTGTTTTTT. This gives the protein CATIGTGSGELFF. The J gene is TRBJ2-2, the V gene TRBV10-3; TRBD1 agrees at 9 bases. CDR1 ENHRY and CDR2 SYGVKD come from the germline V gene. The CDR3 consists of 13 residues. J gave up 6 bases and V 10 bases, and 6 bases lay outside the gene matches.